Listed here is a single T cell receptor (beta chain). The entry originates in a study of blood T cell repertoires in COVID-19. Looking at the study overall: Researchers got acute and convalescent COVID-19 samples from the United States, Italy and Spain. T cells, B-cell-depleted T cells, or PBMCs supplied cDNA or gDNA.

As handled by the study authors: It was from reference gene primer amplification that nucleated cell counts were estimated. Some clones are missing from TCRdb's copy, which holds only in-frame ones; the method was immunoSEQ multiplex PCR. V and J calls and clone size come straight from that table; D and trimming were deduced from the DNA. The repertoire holds 210,000 or so clones, with nearly 90% as singletons. Germline V gene data show CDR1 as SGDLS and CDR2 as YYNGEE. The CDR3 runs to 15 residues. V shed 2 bases and J shed 0 bases, with 8 bases lying between them. The sequenced sample was peripheral blood. The clonotype was recovered from a man aged 50-60 years with acute or convalescent COVID-19. This rearrangement joins TRBV9 to TRBJ2-2, with TRBD2 as a possible D gene (6 bases). The CDR3 reads CASSVGLPNTGELFF. CDR3 bases: TGTGCCAGCAGCGTGGGACTGCCGAACACCGGGGAGCTGTTTTTT.